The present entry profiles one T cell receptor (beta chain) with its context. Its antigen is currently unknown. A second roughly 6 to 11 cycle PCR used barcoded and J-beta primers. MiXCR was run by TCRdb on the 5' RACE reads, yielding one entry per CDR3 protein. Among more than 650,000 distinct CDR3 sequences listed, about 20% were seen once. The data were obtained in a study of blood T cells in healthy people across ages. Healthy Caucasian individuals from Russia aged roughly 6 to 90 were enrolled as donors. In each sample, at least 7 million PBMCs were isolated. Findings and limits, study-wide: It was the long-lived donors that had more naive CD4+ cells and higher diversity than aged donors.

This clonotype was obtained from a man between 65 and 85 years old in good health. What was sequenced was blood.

DNA of the CDR3: TGTGCCAGCTGCCTGGGTCTGGTAGAGACCCAGTACTTC. This sequence encodes CASCLGLVETQYF. The chain is built from TRBV3-1 and TRBJ2-5; no clear D gene. CDR3 length equals 13 residues. Germline CDR1 and CDR2: LGHDT and YNNKEL (reference sequence). V lost 8 bases and J lost 4, with 14 bases in between.